This T cell receptor (beta chain) was recovered during a study of tumor-infiltrating lymphocytes in glioblastoma multiforme. This clonotype ranks as medium-sized. Its antigen is unknown. Multiple V-beta primers and a C-beta primer amplified TCRB from RNA. TCRdb redid the calling of the multiplex PCR reads with MiXCR, one entry per CDR3 protein. The data contain fewer than 15,000 distinct CDR3 sequences, 70% to 75% of them singletons. V was clipped by 7 bases and J by 5 bases, with 17 bases between them. The germline gives CDR1 MNHEY, CDR2 SVGEGT. The CDR3 has 15 residues. Study observations and caveats: No surface-marker sorting into functional T cell subtypes was done.

The V call is TRBV6-2 or TRBV6-3, the J call TRBJ2-2, with D possibly matching TRBD2 (6 bases). Input material: brain tumor tissue. The clonotype originates from a male donor with glioblastoma. CDR3 region: CASKAGTQTTGELFF. The CDR3 nucleotides read TGTGCCAGCAAAGCCGGGACTCAAACTACCGGGGAGCTGTTTTTT.